Listed below are T cell receptor beta chains from one sample, sequenced in a study of cytomegalovirus exposure and HLA in healthy donors. TCRdb's copy holds only in-frame clones and misses some; the assay was immunoSEQ multiplex PCR. Of under 250,000 clones listed, over 65% are singletons. Sequenced: PBMCs. These receptors came from a woman aged 18-35 years in good health and CMV-seronegative. The CDR3 runs from the conserved cysteine through the conserved F or W. Each record gives: clone size, CDR3 length, J gene, D gene, V gene, CDR3 protein, CDR3 DNA. The D gene is left open where the match is weak. Size is omitted from some rows. Given values are once, few, many or a class for expanded clones.

>NA|11|TRBJ1-1|NA|TRBV5-8
CASTQARGAFF
TGTGCCAGCACCCAAGCAAGGGGAGCTTTCTTT
>NA|15|TRBJ2-2|TRBD1|TRBV15
CATSRRQTGTGELFF
TGTGCCACCAGCAGACGTCAGACAGGGACCGGGGAGCTGTTTTTT
>NA|14|TRBJ1-4|TRBD1|TRBV18
CASSWTGVNEKLFF
TGTGCCAGCTCATGGACAGGGGTTAATGAAAAACTGTTTTTT
>NA|13|TRBJ1-1|TRBD1|TRBV11-2
CASSPDRESEAFF
TGTGCCAGCAGCCCGGACAGGGAGTCTGAAGCTTTCTTT
>NA|14|TRBJ1-1|TRBD1|TRBV5-4
CASSWDRGQTEAFF
TGTGCCAGCAGCTGGGACAGGGGGCAGACTGAAGCTTTCTTT
>NA|16|TRBJ1-6|NA|TRBV10-3
CAISSRGDSYNSPLHF
TGTGCCATCAGTAGTCGGGGGGACTCCTATAATTCACCCCTCCACTTT
>NA|16|TRBJ2-2|TRBD1|TRBV6-5
CASSYTRQGAGGELFF
TGTGCCAGCAGTTACACCCGACAGGGGGCGGGCGGGGAGCTGTTTTTT
>NA|13|TRBJ1-4|NA|TRBV30
CAWNRGAGEKLFF
TGTGCCTGGAATCGGGGGGCCGGTGAAAAACTGTTTTTT
>NA|16|TRBJ2-7|TRBD1|TRBV18
CASSPFVGTAKNEQYF
TGTGCCAGCTCACCATTTGTGGGGACAGCCAAGAACGAGCAGTACTTC
>NA|12|TRBJ2-2|NA|TRBV2
CASRVLAGELFF
TGTGCCAGCAGGGTTTTGGCCGGGGAGCTGTTTTTT
>NA|13|TRBJ1-3|NA|TRBV7-9
CASRGAGVDTIYF
TGTGCCAGCAGGGGAGCAGGGGTCGACACCATATATTTT
>NA|17|TRBJ2-7|TRBD2|TRBV4-1
CASSPLSGTSGTYEQYF
TGCGCCAGCAGCCCCCTAAGTGGGACTAGCGGGACGTACGAGCAGTACTTC
>NA|17|TRBJ2-7|TRBD1|TRBV19
CASSPKPWDSFSYEQYF
TGTGCCAGTAGTCCGAAACCCTGGGACAGCTTCTCCTACGAGCAGTACTTC
>NA|13|TRBJ1-5|NA|TRBV5-1
CASSYQPSRPQHF
TGCGCCAGCAGTTATCAGCCTAGCCGGCCCCAGCATTTT
>NA|11|TRBJ2-7|NA|TRBV6-1
CASKRDYEQYF
TGTGCCAGCAAACGGGACTACGAGCAGTACTTC
>once|14|TRBJ1-1|TRBD1|TRBV6-6
CASTRQGGNDEAFF
TGTGCCAGCACTCGACAGGGCGGGAACGATGAAGCTTTCTTT
>NA|15|TRBJ2-1|TRBD1|TRBV5-6
CASSFWTGSYNEQFF
TGTGCCAGCAGCTTTTGGACAGGTTCCTACAATGAGCAGTTCTTC
>NA|16|TRBJ1-5|NA|TRBV6-6
CASSYMAGRVGKPQHF
TGTGCCAGCAGTTACATGGCAGGGCGTGTTGGGAAGCCCCAGCATTTT
>once|16|TRBJ1-5|NA|TRBV6-1
CASSGALGIRHQPQHF
TGTGCCAGCAGTGGGGCTTTAGGCATCAGGCATCAGCCCCAGCATTTT
>few|13|TRBJ1-1|NA|TRBV28
CASIPRGNTEAFF
TGTGCCAGCATCCCCCGAGGGAACACTGAAGCTTTCTTT
>once|17|TRBJ2-7|TRBD1|TRBV19
CASSMSAGAGGWYEQYF
TGTGCCAGTAGTATGTCCGCAGGGGCAGGGGGCTGGTACGAGCAGTACTTC
>NA|15|TRBJ1-1|NA|TRBV5-1
CASSLEPGPGTEAFF
TGCGCCAGCAGCTTGGAACCGGGCCCCGGGACTGAAGCTTTCTTT
>NA|15|TRBJ2-3|NA|TRBV10-3
CAISDPQGYTDTQYF
TGTGCCATCAGTGACCCACAGGGTTACACAGATACGCAGTATTTT
>NA|13|TRBJ1-1|NA|TRBV27
CASSLLMNTEAFF
TGTGCCAGCAGTTTACTAATGAACACTGAAGCTTTCTTT
>NA|11|TRBJ1-1|NA|TRBV6-6
CASSFWVEAFF
TGTGCCAGCAGTTTTTGGGTTGAAGCTTTCTTT
>once|17|TRBJ1-1|TRBD1|TRBV5-1
CASSTGQGQSMNTEAFF
TGCGCCAGCAGCACGGGACAGGGTCAATCGATGAACACTGAAGCTTTCTTT
>NA|14|TRBJ1-2|NA|TRBV4-1
CASSQMSGDHGYTF
TGCGCCAGCAGCCAAATGTCAGGGGACCACGGCTACACCTTC
>few|14|TRBJ2-7|NA|TRBV7-8
CASSPWGGGYEQYF
TGTGCCAGCAGCCCTTGGGGTGGGGGCTACGAGCAGTACTTC
>NA|15|TRBJ2-7|TRBD2|TRBV10-1
CASSKTSGPPYEQYF
TGCGCCAGCAGTAAAACTAGCGGTCCTCCCTACGAGCAGTACTTC
>once|16|TRBJ1-6|TRBD1|TRBV4-1
CASSQEKGAYNSPLHF
TGCGCCAGCAGCCAAGAAAAGGGGGCATATAATTCACCCCTCCACTTT
>few|17|TRBJ2-1|TRBD2|TRBV27
CASSHLTAGGGYNEQFF
TGTGCCAGCAGTCACCTGACAGCGGGGGGCGGCTACAATGAGCAGTTCTTC
>NA|16|TRBJ2-1|TRBD2|TRBV11-2
CASSSQRLAVGNEQFF
TGTGCCAGCAGCTCCCAAAGACTAGCGGTTGGCAATGAGCAGTTCTTC
>NA|15|TRBJ1-6|NA|TRBV7-9
CASRSNSSYNSPLHF
TGTGCCAGCAGGAGTAATAGCTCCTATAATTCACCCCTCCACTTT
>NA|16|TRBJ2-1|NA|TRBV9
CASSGSPPVSYNEQFF
TGTGCCAGCAGCGGATCCCCCCCGGTTTCCTACAATGAGCAGTTCTTC
>NA|15|TRBJ2-4|NA|TRBV5-4
CASSGGGDRMNIQYF
TGTGCCAGCAGTGGGGGCGGAGATAGGATGAACATTCAGTACTTC
>NA|13|TRBJ1-5|NA|TRBV5-4
CASSWGPFWPQHF
TGTGCCAGCAGCTGGGGCCCCTTCTGGCCCCAGCATTTT
>NA|16|TRBJ2-1|TRBD2|TRBV5-1
CASNPVAGGNHNEQFF
TGCGCCAGCAATCCCGTCGCGGGGGGGAACCACAATGAGCAGTTCTTC
>NA|13|TRBJ1-5|NA|TRBV2
CASRYRADQPQHF
TGTGCCAGCAGGTACAGGGCCGATCAGCCCCAGCATTTT
>NA|13|TRBJ1-5|NA|TRBV19
CASSIGSHQPQHF
TGTGCCAGTAGTATAGGGAGCCATCAGCCCCAGCATTTT
>NA|13|TRBJ2-2|NA|TRBV27
CASGSGNTGELFF
TGTGCCAGCGGTAGCGGGAACACCGGGGAGCTGTTTTTT
>NA|11|TRBJ2-7|NA|TRBV2
CASRGESEQYF
TGTGCCAGCAGAGGGGAATCCGAGCAGTACTTC
>NA|16|TRBJ1-5|NA|TRBV28
CASSVPGPSSNQPQHF
TGTGCCAGCAGTGTCCCCGGGCCCTCTAGCAATCAGCCCCAGCATTTT
>few|19|TRBJ2-2|TRBD2|TRBV4-1
CASSQDLFGLAKNTGELFF
TGCGCCAGCAGCCAAGATTTATTCGGACTAGCGAAGAACACCGGGGAGCTGTTTTTT
>NA|15|TRBJ1-4|NA|TRBV27
CASSLYTGANEKLFF
TGTGCCAGCAGTTTATATACAGGAGCTAATGAAAAACTGTTTTTT
>NA|13|TRBJ2-1|NA|TRBV9
CASTRDLDNEQFF
TGTGCCAGCACCCGGGACCTCGACAATGAGCAGTTCTTC
>NA|12|TRBJ2-1|NA|TRBV28
CASSLSYNEQFF
TGTGCCAGCAGTTTAAGCTACAATGAGCAGTTCTTC
>NA|15|TRBJ2-7|NA|TRBV9
CASSVDRGSSYEQYF
TGTGCCAGCAGCGTAGATAGGGGAAGCTCCTACGAGCAGTACTTC